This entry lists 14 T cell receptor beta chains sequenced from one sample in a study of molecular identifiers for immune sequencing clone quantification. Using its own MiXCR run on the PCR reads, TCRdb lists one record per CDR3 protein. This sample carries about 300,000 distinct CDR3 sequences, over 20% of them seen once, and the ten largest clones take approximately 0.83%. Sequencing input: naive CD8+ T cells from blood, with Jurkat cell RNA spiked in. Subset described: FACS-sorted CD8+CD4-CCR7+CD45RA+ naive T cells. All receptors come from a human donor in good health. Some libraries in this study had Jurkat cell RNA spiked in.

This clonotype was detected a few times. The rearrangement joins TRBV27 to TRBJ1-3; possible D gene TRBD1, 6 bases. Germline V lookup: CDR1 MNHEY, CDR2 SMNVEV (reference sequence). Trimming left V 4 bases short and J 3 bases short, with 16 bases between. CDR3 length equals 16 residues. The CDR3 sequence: CASSSSGGAGGNTIYF. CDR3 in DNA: TGTGCCAGCAGTTCCTCTGGGGGGGCTGGTGGAAACACCATATATTTT.

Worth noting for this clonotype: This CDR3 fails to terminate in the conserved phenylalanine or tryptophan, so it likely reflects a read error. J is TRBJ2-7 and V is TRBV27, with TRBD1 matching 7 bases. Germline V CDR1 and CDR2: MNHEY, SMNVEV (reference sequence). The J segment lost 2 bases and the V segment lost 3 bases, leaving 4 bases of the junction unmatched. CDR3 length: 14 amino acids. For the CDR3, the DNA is TGTGCCAGCAGTTTCCTAGGACAGGCCTACGAGCAGTACCTC. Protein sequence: CASSFLGQAYEQYL.

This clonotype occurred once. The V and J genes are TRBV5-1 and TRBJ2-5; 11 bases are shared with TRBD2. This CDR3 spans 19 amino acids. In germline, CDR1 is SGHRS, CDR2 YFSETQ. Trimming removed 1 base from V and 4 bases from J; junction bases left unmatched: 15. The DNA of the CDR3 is TGCGCCAGCAGCTTGAGGGAAATAGCGGGAGGGCTGAACGCAGAGACCCAGTACTTC. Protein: CASSLREIAGGLNAETQYF.

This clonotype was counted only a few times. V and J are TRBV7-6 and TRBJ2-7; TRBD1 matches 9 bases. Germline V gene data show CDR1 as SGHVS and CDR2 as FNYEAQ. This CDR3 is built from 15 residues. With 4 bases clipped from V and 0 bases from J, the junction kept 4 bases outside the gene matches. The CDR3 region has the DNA TGTGCCAGCAGCTCGGGACAGGGCCTCTCCTACGAGCAGTACTTC. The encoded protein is CASSSGQGLSYEQYF.

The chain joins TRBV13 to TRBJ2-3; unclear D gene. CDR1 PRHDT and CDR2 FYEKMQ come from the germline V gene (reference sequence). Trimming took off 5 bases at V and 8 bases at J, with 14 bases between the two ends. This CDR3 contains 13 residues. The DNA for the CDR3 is TGTGCCAGCAGCAATAGCCAGCGCGGTACGCAGTATTTT. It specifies CASSNSQRGTQYF.

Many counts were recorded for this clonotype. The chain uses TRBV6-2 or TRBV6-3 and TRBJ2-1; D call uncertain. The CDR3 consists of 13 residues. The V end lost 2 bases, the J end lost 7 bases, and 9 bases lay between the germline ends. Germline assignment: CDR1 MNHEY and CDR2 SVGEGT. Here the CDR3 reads CASSYEARNEQFF. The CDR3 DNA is TGTGCCAGCAGTTACGAGGCAAGGAATGAGCAGTTCTTC.

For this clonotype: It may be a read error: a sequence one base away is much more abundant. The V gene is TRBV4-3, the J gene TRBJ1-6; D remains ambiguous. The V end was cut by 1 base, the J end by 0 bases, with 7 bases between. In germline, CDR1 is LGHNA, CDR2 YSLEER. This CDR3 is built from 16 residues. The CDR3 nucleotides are TGCGCCAGCAGCCAAGGTTTCAGCTCCTATAATTCACCCCTCCACTTT. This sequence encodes CASSQGFSSYNSPLHF.

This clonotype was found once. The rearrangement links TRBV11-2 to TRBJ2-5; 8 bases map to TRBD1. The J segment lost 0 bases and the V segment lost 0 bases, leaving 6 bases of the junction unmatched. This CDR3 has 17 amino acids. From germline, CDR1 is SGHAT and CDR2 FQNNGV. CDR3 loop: CASSLEGDRSNQETQYF. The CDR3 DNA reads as TGTGCCAGCAGCTTAGAGGGGGACAGGAGCAACCAAGAGACCCAGTACTTC.

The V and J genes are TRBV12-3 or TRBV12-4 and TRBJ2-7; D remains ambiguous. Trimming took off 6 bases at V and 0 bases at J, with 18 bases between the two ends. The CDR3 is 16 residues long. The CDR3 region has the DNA TGTGCCAGCAGCCATCGGCAGTCCTATAGCTCCTACGAGCAGTACTTC. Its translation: CASSHRQSYSSYEQYF.

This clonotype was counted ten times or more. DNA of the CDR3: TGCGCCAGCAGCTTGGCCCCGATGGAGCCCCAGCATTTT. Amino acids: CASSLAPMEPQHF. The chain couples TRBV5-1 to TRBJ1-5; no firm D call. This CDR3 contains 13 residues. Germline V lookup: CDR1 SGHRS, CDR2 YFSETQ. The V end lost 0 bases, the J end lost 8 bases, and 9 bases lay between the germline ends.

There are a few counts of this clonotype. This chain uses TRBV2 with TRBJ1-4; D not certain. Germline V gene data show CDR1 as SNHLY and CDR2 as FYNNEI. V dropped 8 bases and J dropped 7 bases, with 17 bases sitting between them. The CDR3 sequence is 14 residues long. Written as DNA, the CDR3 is TGTGCCAGCGGGCATAGTAACCTGGGTGAAAAACTGTTTTTT. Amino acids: CASGHSNLGEKLFF. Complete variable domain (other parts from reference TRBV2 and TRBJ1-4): EPEVTQTPSHQVTQMGQEVILRCVPISNHLYFYWYRQILGQKVEFLVSFYNNEISEKSEIFDDQFSVERPDGSNFTLKIRSTKLEDSAMYFCASGHSNLGEKLFFGSGTQLSVL.

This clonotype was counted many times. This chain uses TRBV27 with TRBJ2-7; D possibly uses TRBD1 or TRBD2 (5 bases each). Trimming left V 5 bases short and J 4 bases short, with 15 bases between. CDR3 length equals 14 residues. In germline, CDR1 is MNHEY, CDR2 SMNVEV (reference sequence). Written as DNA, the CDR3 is TGTGCCAGCAGTCCGTCCGGGACCGGGTACGAGCAGTACTTC. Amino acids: CASSPSGTGYEQYF.

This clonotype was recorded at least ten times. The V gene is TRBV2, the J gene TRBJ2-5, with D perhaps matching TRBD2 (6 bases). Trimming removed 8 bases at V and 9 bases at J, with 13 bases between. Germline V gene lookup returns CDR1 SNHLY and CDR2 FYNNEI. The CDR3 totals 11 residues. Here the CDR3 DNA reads TGTGCCAGCGTGGCGGGCGGGGCCCAGTACTTC. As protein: CASVAGGAQYF.

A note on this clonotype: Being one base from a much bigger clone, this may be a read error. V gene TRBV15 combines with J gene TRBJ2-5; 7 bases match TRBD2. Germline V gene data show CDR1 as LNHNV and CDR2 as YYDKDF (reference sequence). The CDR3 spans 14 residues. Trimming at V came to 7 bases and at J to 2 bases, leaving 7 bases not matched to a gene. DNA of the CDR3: TGTGCCACCAACCAGCGGGGAAGTCAAGAGACCCAGTACTTC. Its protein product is CATNQRGSQETQYF.